This T cell receptor beta chain was retrieved from a study of type 1 regulatory T cells. Study summary: An in vitro protocol generated T-allo10, a Tr1-enriched, alloantigen-specific CD4 T cell product.

Study-wide findings and caveats: Compared with non-type 1 regulatory T cells, type 1 regulatory T cells showed a more restricted TCR repertoire.

TCRdb reanalysed the reads using MiXCR and keeps one entry per CDR3 protein. The table lists tens of thousands of distinct CDR3 sequences, less than 15% of them singletons. This clonotype was recorded at least ten times. Antigen unknown. The germline CDR1 and CDR2 sequences are SGHRS and YFSETQ. Deletions cut 1 base from V and 8 bases from J, with 13 bases between. This CDR3 spans 15 amino acids. The chain combines TRBV5-1 with TRBJ1-6; no clear D. Sequencing input: cultured non-Tr1 T cells, either the whole culture or a sorted T cell fraction (not recorded which). This sequence was found in a human donor in good health. The CDR3 sequence is CASSLNGNRDSPLHF. The CDR3 region has the DNA TGCGCCAGCAGCTTGAACGGTAATCGGGATTCACCCCTCCACTTT.